This record looks at one T cell receptor (beta chain) sequence and its context. The data originate from a study of blood T cell repertoires in COVID-19. Study as a whole: The study drew acute and convalescent COVID-19 samples from the United States, Italy and Spain. The analysed material was cDNA or gDNA that came from T cells, B-cell-depleted T cells, or PBMCs.

In the original analysis: Nucleated cell counts were estimated from reference gene primer amplification. Generated by immunoSEQ multiplex PCR, the TCRdb table keeps only in-frame clones and is missing some. For V, J and clone size, that table is used; D and trimming come from the DNA. The data hold about 430,000 clones, with roughly 90% observed a single time. The CDR3 length is 16 residues. Germline loops: CDR1 LGHDT, CDR2 YNNKEL (reference sequence). V gave up 4 bases and J gave up 2 bases; unmatched junction bases: 4. Which cohort a participant joined came from the clinical history participants gave.

The specimen sequenced was PBMCs or T cells enriched from blood (not recorded which). The V call is TRBV3-1 (or the pseudogene TRBV3-2), the J call TRBJ2-3; 12 positions agree with TRBD2. This clonotype originated in a woman aged 30 to 39 with acute COVID-19. The CDR3 DNA sequence: TGTGCCAGCAGCCGCGGGACTAGCGGGTCCACAGATACGCAGTATTTT. The encoded protein is CASSRGTSGSTDTQYF.